Each of the 17 T cell receptor beta chains below was sequenced from the same sample in a study of regulatory and conventional T cells in RAG deficiency. Using immunoSEQ multiplex PCR, the repertoire was profiled, and TCRdb retains in-frame clones only, with some absent. The sample records tens of thousands of clones, 75% to 90% being singletons. The data also belong to a second study, concerning regulatory T cells. That study adds: The PCR used 52 TRBV and 13 TRBJ primers.

The sample consisted of CD8+ T cells sorted from blood. Receptors originate from a human donor in good health.

In this sample, this clone turned up once. The gene calls are TRBV9 and TRBJ1-3; D is uncertain. The CDR3 is made up of 15 amino acids. Looked up from germline, CDR1 is SGDLS and CDR2 is YYNGEE. Trimming left V 4 bases short and J 4 bases short, with 15 bases between. This CDR3 is CASSFQGLSGNTIYF. The CDR3 nucleotides read TGTGCCAGCAGCTTTCAAGGGTTATCCGGAAACACCATATATTTT.

The chain has TRBV29-1 and TRBJ2-1, with 10 bases fitting TRBD2. V was clipped by 8 bases and J by 7 bases; unmatched bases: 11. Germline CDR1 reads SQVTM; CDR2 reads ANQGSEA. The CDR3 extends over 14 amino acids. CDR3 protein: CSITSGEVPNEQFF. In DNA form, the CDR3 reads TGCAGCATCACTAGCGGGGAAGTCCCGAATGAGCAGTTCTTC.

Only one count was recorded for this clone. The CDR3 protein is CASSRPGQGSEQYF. The CDR3 DNA is TGCGCCAGCAGCCGACCGGGACAGGGCTCCGAGCAGTACTTC. The rearrangement joins TRBV4-1 to TRBJ2-7, with 9 bases identical to TRBD1. Trimming removed 4 bases from V and 6 bases from J; junction bases left unmatched: 7. The CDR3 runs 14 residues. Germline values: CDR1 MGHRA, CDR2 YSYEKL.

The genes are TRBV28 and TRBJ1-5, with D tentatively TRBD1 (6 bases). There are 14 residues in the CDR3. The germline V and J ends were trimmed by 3 bases and 6 bases, with 12 bases remaining between them. Germline V gene data show CDR1 as MDHEN and CDR2 as SYDVKM. Written as DNA, the CDR3 is TGTGCCAGCAGTTTTGTGGGGGGCGGTCAGCCCCAGCATTTT. This translates into CASSFVGGGQPQHF. Looking up the rest from reference TRBV28 and TRBJ1-5 gives the full variable domain: DVKVTQSSRYLVKRTGEKVFLECVQDMDHENMFWYRQDPGLGLRLIYFSYDVKMKEKGDIPEGYSVSREKKERFSLILESASTNQTSMYLCASSFVGGGQPQHFGDGTRLSIL.

The genes are TRBV5-1 and TRBJ1-6; the match to TRBD1 covers 7 bases. This CDR3 has 17 residues. Germline V gene lookup returns CDR1 SGHRS and CDR2 YFSETQ. The J segment lost 7 bases and the V segment lost 0 bases, leaving 10 bases of the junction unmatched. The CDR3 bases are TGCGCCAGCAGCTTGGCCCAAACGGACAGGCGGAATTCACCCCTCCACTTT. It encodes CASSLAQTDRRNSPLHF.

The chain has TRBV15 and TRBJ1-5; D remains ambiguous. Trimming pared 4 bases from V and 5 bases from J, leaving 12 bases between. The germline CDR1 and CDR2 sequences are LNHNV and YYDKDF (reference sequence). CDR3 length: 14 residues. The CDR3 DNA sequence: TGTGCCACCAGCACCCACGGCTCCTATCAGCCCCAGCATTTT. This sequence encodes CATSTHGSYQPQHF. The whole variable domain, filled in from reference TRBV15 and TRBJ1-5, reads DAMVIQNPRYQVTQFGKPVTLSCSQTLNHNVMYWYQQKSSQAPKLLFHYYDKDFNNEADTPDNFQSRRPNTSFCFLDIRSPGLGDTAMYLCATSTHGSYQPQHFGDGTRLSIL.

This chain links TRBV30 with TRBJ2-2; D unresolved. Germline V gene sequence: CDR1 GTSNPN, CDR2 SVGIG (reference sequence). The CDR3 has 14 residues. Trimming stripped 0 bases from V and 2 bases from J, with 7 bases between. The CDR3 DNA reads as TGTGCCTGGAGTGTACCCTTCAACACCGGGGAGCTGTTTTTT. Its protein product is CAWSVPFNTGELFF.

The rearrangement links TRBV16 to TRBJ2-7; TRBD1 aligns across 10 bases. CDR1 and CDR2 (germline): KGHSY, FQNENV. Losses at the gene ends were 3 bases for V and 4 bases for J; bases not matched to a gene: 6. The CDR3 loop spans 15 amino acids. CDR3 region: CASSHWDRGMYEQYF. Here the CDR3 DNA reads TGTGCCAGCAGCCATTGGGACAGGGGTATGTACGAGCAGTACTTC.

The J gene is TRBJ2-1, the V gene TRBV5-6; 9 nucleotides agree with TRBD2. Germline assignment: CDR1 SGHDT and CDR2 YYEEEE. The ends lost 4 bases at V and 2 bases at J; junction bases unmatched: 4. CDR3 length equals 15 residues. The CDR3 loop is CASSPQREAYNEQFF. CDR3 coding DNA: TGTGCCAGCAGCCCACAGCGGGAGGCCTACAATGAGCAGTTCTTC.

The chain combines TRBV11-2 with TRBJ2-7; D ambiguous. The V end lost 5 bases, the J end lost 0 bases, and 26 bases lay between the germline ends. The CDR3 is 19 amino acids. Germline CDR1 and CDR2: SGHAT and FQNNGV. The CDR3 spells CASSPLRAASSSSSYEQYF. As DNA, the CDR3 is TGTGCCAGCAGCCCACTACGGGCGGCCTCAAGTTCAAGCTCCTACGAGCAGTACTTC.

The V and J genes are TRBV6-1 and TRBJ2-7; D perhaps matches TRBD2 (6 bases). Per the germline V gene, CDR1 is MNHNS and CDR2 is SASEGT. This CDR3 spans 16 amino acids. V gave up 2 bases and J gave up 0 bases, with 14 bases separating them. The DNA of the CDR3 is TGTGCCAGCAGTGAATCTGGCGGGACGTACTCCTACGAGCAGTACTTC. This encodes CASSESGGTYSYEQYF.

V gene TRBV2 combines with J gene TRBJ2-5, with D tentatively TRBD1 or TRBD2 (6 bases each). Trimming pared 6 bases from V and 2 bases from J, leaving 16 bases between. The CDR3 totals 15 residues. CDR1 is SNHLY and CDR2 is FYNNEI in the germline V gene. CDR3 sequence: CASRGAQGTQETQYF. The DNA of the CDR3 is TGTGCCAGCAGAGGAGCTCAGGGGACTCAAGAGACCCAGTACTTC. The full variable domain, in which reference TRBV2 and TRBJ2-5 provide the parts outside the CDR3, is EPEVTQTPSHQVTQMGQEVILRCVPISNHLYFYWYRQILGQKVEFLVSFYNNEISEKSEIFDDQFSVERPDGSNFTLKIRSTKLEDSAMYFCASRGAQGTQETQYFGPGTRLLVL.

The rearrangement joins TRBV10-2 to TRBJ2-7, with a weak D call TRBD1 (6 bases). Looked up from germline, CDR1 is WSHSY and CDR2 is SAAADI. V was clipped by 7 bases and J by 3 bases, with 19 bases between them. CDR3 size: 15 residues. The DNA for the CDR3 is TGCGCCAGCAATGAACAGGGCCCAAGGTACTACGAGCAGTACTTC. Amino acid sequence: CASNEQGPRYYEQYF.

The J gene is TRBJ2-3, the V gene TRBV11-3, with D unclear. The CDR3 covers 15 residues. Looked up from germline, CDR1 is SGHNT and CDR2 is YENEEA. Trimming shortened V by 1 base and J by 0 bases, and 8 bases separated the two germline ends. CDR3 in amino acids: CASSLGVASTDTQYF. CDR3 nucleotide sequence: TGTGCCAGCAGCTTAGGAGTTGCTAGCACAGATACGCAGTATTTT.

V gene TRBV29-1 combines with J gene TRBJ2-1, with D perhaps matching TRBD2 (5 bases). The CDR3 has 14 residues. Germline loops: CDR1 SQVTM, CDR2 ANQGSEA. Between the trimmed V and J ends, which lost 3 bases and 5 bases, there was a span of 14 bases. This chain's CDR3 is CSVDPSEVNNEQFF. The CDR3 DNA reads as TGCAGCGTTGATCCCTCGGAGGTAAACAATGAGCAGTTCTTC.

The rearrangement joins TRBV19 to TRBJ2-7, with a possible D match to TRBD1 (6 bases). Matching the DNA end better, TRBJ2-1 makes the J call doubtful. This CDR3 is built from 15 residues. Germline V gives CDR1 LNHDA, CDR2 SQIVND (reference sequence). CDR3: CASSMAGTTNNEQFF. The CDR3 DNA reads as TGTGCCAGTAGTATGGCCGGGACAACCAACAATGAGCAGTTCTTC.

This clone has just one count. The chain couples TRBV11-2 to TRBJ1-1; no firm D call. CDR3 length: 13 residues. V lost 5 bases and J 1 base, leaving 8 bases between the germline ends. The germline V gene has CDR1 SGHAT and CDR2 FQNNGV. The CDR3 coding sequence is TGTGCCAGCAGCCGGACGGAGAACACTGAAGCTTTCTTT. Its protein is CASSRTENTEAFF.